The rows below give T cell receptor beta chains drawn from one sample of a study of cytomegalovirus exposure and HLA in healthy donors. Only in-frame clones appear in the TCRdb table, and some are missing; sequencing was by immunoSEQ multiplex PCR. This table holds a few hundred thousand clones, roughly 90% found once. Sequenced input: PBMCs. The receptors were gathered from a woman aged 18-29 years in good health and CMV-seronegative. CDR3s include the opening cysteine and the closing phenylalanine or tryptophan. D genes are given only for firm matches. Only part of the rows carry a size: once, few, many, or a class if the clone is expanded.

CDR3nt | CDR3aa | v_gene | d_gene | abundance | j_gene
TGCGCCAGCAGCCTAGACCCGACAGGATTTTCCTACGAGCAGTACTTC | CASSLDPTGFSYEQYF | TRBV5-1 | - | - | TRBJ2-7
TGTGCCACCAGCAGTATAGCGGGGGCCGACAATGAGCAGTTCTTC | CATSSIAGADNEQFF | TRBV15 | TRBD2 | - | TRBJ2-1
TGTGCCAGCAGCCGAGGGGGGGGATTCGACGAGCAGTACTTC | CASSRGGGFDEQYF | TRBV25-1 | - | - | TRBJ2-7
TGTGCCAGCAGCTCCCAACCGGAGTTGAATGAGCAGTTCTTC | CASSSQPELNEQFF | TRBV7-3 | - | once | TRBJ2-1
TGTGCCAGCAGTGAAGAGACAGGGTCCTACAATGAGCAGTTCTTC | CASSEETGSYNEQFF | TRBV2 | TRBD1 | - | TRBJ2-1
TGTGCCAGCAGCTTAGATAGGGGGCAGCCCCAGCATTTT | CASSLDRGQPQHF | TRBV11-2 | - | - | TRBJ1-5
TGCGCCAGCAGCTTGGCCACAGGGGGCACTGGCTACACCTTC | CASSLATGGTGYTF | TRBV5-1 | TRBD1 | - | TRBJ1-2
TGTGCCAGCAGCGTAGGGGGGGGATGGAATGGCTACACCTTC | CASSVGGGWNGYTF | TRBV9 | - | - | TRBJ1-2
TGCGCCAGCAGCATACAGACAGGGAATGAAAAACTGTTTTTT | CASSIQTGNEKLFF | TRBV5-1 | TRBD1 | - | TRBJ1-4
TGTGCCAGCAGTCCAAACAGGGGGGAAGGTACAGATACGCAGTATTTT | CASSPNRGEGTDTQYF | TRBV27 | TRBD1 | - | TRBJ2-3
TGTGCCAGCAGCTCCGGACTGGAGAGCCGCAACGTCCTGACTTTC | CASSSGLESRNVLTF | TRBV13 | - | - | TRBJ2-6
TGTGCCATCAGTGAACGTCCGGGACAAGGAGTCGGGGAGCTGTTTTTT | CAISERPGQGVGELFF | TRBV10-3 | - | - | TRBJ2-2
TGTGCCAGCAGCTTAGAGGGGGCTCGGGACGAGCAGTACTTC | CASSLEGARDEQYF | TRBV7-9 | TRBD1 | - | TRBJ2-7
TGTGCCAGCAGCCGTCACGAGGGAGGTGGGGGCTACACCTTC | CASSRHEGGGGYTF | TRBV11-2 | - | - | TRBJ1-2
TGTGCCACCAGCGGTTACAGGAGCTCCTATAATTCACCCCTCCACTTT | CATSGYRSSYNSPLHF | TRBV15 | - | once | TRBJ1-6
TGTGCCAGCATCCCCAACGGGGGATGGAACACTGAAGCTTTCTTT | CASIPNGGWNTEAFF | TRBV13 | - | - | TRBJ1-1
TGTGCCAGTAGTATAGCCCAGATCACCGGGGAGCTGTTTTTT | CASSIAQITGELFF | TRBV19 | - | - | TRBJ2-2
TGTGCCAGTAGTAAGACAGGGGGCTACGACACTGAAGCTTTCTTT | CASSKTGGYDTEAFF | TRBV19 | TRBD1 | - | TRBJ1-1
TGTGCCAGTAGTCAGGGACAGAACACCGGGGAGCTGTTTTTT | CASSQGQNTGELFF | TRBV19 | - | - | TRBJ2-2
TGCGCCAGCAGCTTACCCACCCCGACTAGCGGGGGACACGCGAACACCGGGGAGCTGTTTTTT | CASSLPTPTSGGHANTGELFF | TRBV5-1 | TRBD2 | - | TRBJ2-2
TGCAGCGTTGAGAATCGGGGAAGGAACACTGAAGCTTTCTTT | CSVENRGRNTEAFF | TRBV29-1 | - | - | TRBJ1-1
TGCGCCAGCAGCTTGGCGTTAATGGGACAGAACTCTGGAAACACCATATATTTT | CASSLALMGQNSGNTIYF | TRBV5-1 | TRBD1 | - | TRBJ1-3
TGTGCCAGCAGTCCGACAGGGAATTCCTATGGCTACACCTTC | CASSPTGNSYGYTF | TRBV11-2 | TRBD1 | - | TRBJ1-2
TGTGCCACCAGCCTAGGAGGTACGCAGTATTTT | CATSLGGTQYF | TRBV15 | - | - | TRBJ2-3
TGTGCCAGCAGCGTCACTAGCGCAGTGATCTACGAGCAGTACTTC | CASSVTSAVIYEQYF | TRBV9 | TRBD2 | - | TRBJ2-7
TGCAGTGCTAGGGGGGGAGGTGCCGCTTTCTTT | CSARGGGAAFF | TRBV20-1 | - | - | TRBJ1-1
TGTGCCAGCAGCTTGGTGGGACAGGGGAGTTCCTACGAGCAGTACTTC | CASSLVGQGSSYEQYF | TRBV5-6 | TRBD1 | - | TRBJ2-7
TGTGCCAGCAGCTTGGGACAGGGGAGGGAGACCCAGTACTTC | CASSLGQGRETQYF | TRBV5-4 | TRBD1 | once | TRBJ2-5
TGTGCCATCAGTGACCCCAGGGCAGCGGGGGCCAACGTCCTGACTTTC | CAISDPRAAGANVLTF | TRBV10-3 | - | - | TRBJ2-6
TGTGCCAGCAGTGAGACGGACAGGGGGGGCTACACCTTC | CASSETDRGGYTF | TRBV6-5 | TRBD1 | - | TRBJ1-2
TGTGCCAGCAGCTTAGGAGGAACATTCGTGGAGCCCCAGCATTTT | CASSLGGTFVEPQHF | TRBV7-6 | - | - | TRBJ1-5
TGTGCCAGCAGTTTACGAGGGCTCCTAGGGTATGGCTACACCTTC | CASSLRGLLGYGYTF | TRBV27 | - | - | TRBJ1-2
TGTGCCAGCAGTCCACGGACAGGGGACGAGCAGTACTTC | CASSPRTGDEQYF | TRBV27 | TRBD1 | - | TRBJ2-7
TGTGCCAGCAGTGAAGGTTTAGGGCGGGCCAACACTGAAGCTTTCTTT | CASSEGLGRANTEAFF | TRBV2 | - | - | TRBJ1-1
TGTGCTAGTGGTGAGATCAACTGTCTCCTAGTCGACAATGAAAAACTGTTTTTT | CASGEINCLLVDNEKLFF | TRBV12-5 | - | - | TRBJ1-4
TGTGCCAGCAGCACTCCTGCGGATGGGGCGAACACTGAAGCTTTCTTT | CASSTPADGANTEAFF | TRBV11-1 | - | - | TRBJ1-1
TGTGCCAGCAGCTTGGGGGCGGGGGCGACTGAAGCTTTCTTT | CASSLGAGATEAFF | TRBV5-6 | - | - | TRBJ1-1
TGTGCCAGCAGTTACTCCGGTTCCGAGGGCTACACCTTC | CASSYSGSEGYTF | TRBV6-5 | - | - | TRBJ1-2
TGTGCCAGCAGCTTGGAGACAGGTCTACACGAGCAGTACTTC | CASSLETGLHEQYF | TRBV5-5 | - | once | TRBJ2-7
TGTGCCAGCAGGTTTCAGATCAATCAGCCCCAGCATTTT | CASRFQINQPQHF | TRBV2 | - | once | TRBJ1-5
TGTGCCAGCAGCTTGAGGGGCACTGAAGCTTTCTTT | CASSLRGTEAFF | TRBV5-4 | - | - | TRBJ1-1
TGTGCCAGCAGTTTTACAGGGGAGGAGGAGCAGTACTTC | CASSFTGEEEQYF | TRBV6-6 | - | - | TRBJ2-7
TGTGCCAGCAGCCCCTTGGACAGTATCTATAGCAATCAGCCCCAGCATTTT | CASSPLDSIYSNQPQHF | TRBV2 | - | - | TRBJ1-5
TGTGCCAGCAGCTTATACCCAGCGGGGGGCGTCCAGGGTGAGCAGTTCTTC | CASSLYPAGGVQGEQFF | TRBV7-3 | TRBD2 | - | TRBJ2-1
TGTGCCAGCAGCACCCCGACAGGAAGGTCCCCGGGATCACCCCTCCACTTT | CASSTPTGRSPGSPLHF | TRBV7-7 | - | - | TRBJ1-6
TGTGCCAGTAGCGCCCCAGGCCGCTACGAGCAGTACTTC | CASSAPGRYEQYF | TRBV19 | - | - | TRBJ2-7
TGTGCCAGCAGCCGAAGGGGAACAGGGACGGATGAAAAACTGTTTTTT | CASSRRGTGTDEKLFF | TRBV7-9 | - | - | TRBJ1-4
TGTGCCACCAGCAGAGAAGGGGGAGGCAATCAGCCCCAGCATTTT | CATSREGGGNQPQHF | TRBV15 | - | - | TRBJ1-5
TGTGCCAGCAGTGAAGACTACAGGGTCGCTGAAGCTTTCTTT | CASSEDYRVAEAFF | TRBV2 | - | - | TRBJ1-1
TGTGCCAGCAGTTCACAGGGGGCATATTCACCCCTCCACTTT | CASSSQGAYSPLHF | TRBV2 | TRBD1 | - | TRBJ1-6
TGTGCCAGCAGTGTGACAGGGCTGTACGAGCAGTACTTC | CASSVTGLYEQYF | TRBV6-1 | TRBD1 | - | TRBJ2-7
TGTGCCAGCAAGCCCGGGACAGGGAACTATGGCTACACCTTC | CASKPGTGNYGYTF | TRBV2 | TRBD1 | - | TRBJ1-2
TGTGCCAGCAGCTTCGGCAGGGGTTCCCCTCGGGATGGCTACACCTTC | CASSFGRGSPRDGYTF | TRBV7-9 | - | - | TRBJ1-2